The rows below give T cell receptor beta chains drawn from one sample of a study of T cell clonotyping in hematopoietic cell transplantation. The protocol was immunoSEQ multiplex PCR, while the TCRdb copy is restricted to in-frame clones and leaves out a portion. This table holds some 45,000 clones, approximately 78% found once. Sample: peripheral blood mononuclear cells, taken before stem cell transplant. The receptors were sampled from a man between 60 and 75 years old with myelodysplastic syndrome. Some clones in this sample may be carry-over from other donors' samples. CDR3s include the opening cysteine and the closing phenylalanine or tryptophan. Each record gives: J gene, clone size, V gene, D gene, CDR3 protein, CDR3 DNA. D genes are given only for firm matches. The listing skips clone size in some rows; elsewhere it reads once, few, many or a size class.

TRBJ1-1 | - | TRBV7-8 | TRBD1 | CASSPALRTGVNTEAFF | TGTGCCAGCAGCCCGGCTTTAAGGACAGGAGTGAACACTGAAGCTTTCTTT
TRBJ2-4 | - | TRBV14 | - | CASSQDSLQGTKNIQYF | TGTGCCAGCAGCCAAGATTCACTCCAGGGGACGAAAAACATTCAGTACTTC
TRBJ2-2 | - | TRBV4-3 | - | CASSQVEITGELFF | TGCGCCAGCAGCCAAGTCGAGATCACCGGGGAGCTGTTTTTT
TRBJ1-4 | - | TRBV6-6 | TRBD1 | CASSYPGTGNEKLFF | TGTGCCAGCAGTTACCCAGGGACAGGGAATGAAAAACTGTTTTTT
TRBJ1-5 | - | TRBV7-2 | - | CASSLAPAGYDQPQHF | TGTGCCAGCAGCTTAGCGCCGGCAGGGTACGATCAGCCCCAGCATTTT
TRBJ2-4 | - | TRBV28 | - | CASGSTGLAKNIQYF | TGTGCCAGCGGCTCAACAGGTTTAGCCAAAAACATTCAGTACTTC
TRBJ1-6 | once | TRBV19 | - | CASSGQPESPLHF | TGTGCCAGTAGCGGACAGCCTGAATCACCCCTCCACTTT
TRBJ1-6 | - | TRBV5-4 | - | CASSLRLGADSPLHF | TGTGCCAGCAGCTTGAGGTTGGGGGCTGATTCACCCCTCCACTTT
TRBJ2-3 | - | TRBV28 | - | CASSLVGGTDTQYF | TGTGCCAGCAGTTTGGTTGGGGGCACAGATACGCAGTATTTT
TRBJ1-4 | - | TRBV10-3 | TRBD1 | CAISDRGNEKLFF | TGTGCCATCAGTGACAGGGGGAATGAAAAACTGTTTTTT
TRBJ1-5 | few | TRBV7-8 | TRBD1 | CASSLGTGGSNQPQHF | TGTGCCAGCAGCTTAGGGACAGGCGGATCCAATCAGCCCCAGCATTTT
TRBJ2-2 | - | TRBV27 | TRBD1 | CASSIGQGNTGELFF | TGTGCCAGCAGTATCGGACAGGGGAACACCGGGGAGCTGTTTTTT
TRBJ1-1 | once | TRBV5-6 | TRBD1 | CASSSRDRGRTNTEAFF | TGTGCCAGCAGCTCCCGGGACAGGGGGCGAACTAACACTGAAGCTTTCTTT
TRBJ1-4 | - | TRBV11-2 | - | CASSLDAQYRNEKLFF | TGTGCCAGCAGCTTAGACGCACAGTACCGTAATGAAAAACTGTTTTTT
TRBJ2-7 | - | TRBV15 | - | CATSRARDSYEQYF | TGTGCCACCAGCAGAGCCAGAGACTCCTACGAGCAGTACTTC
TRBJ1-5 | - | TRBV6-6 | - | CASSYPSVDDNQPQHF | TGTGCCAGCAGTTACCCCTCGGTTGATGACAATCAGCCCCAGCATTTT
TRBJ1-2 | - | TRBV7-2 | TRBD1 | CASSFAPEDRNGYTF | TGTGCCAGCAGCTTTGCCCCTGAGGACAGGAATGGCTACACCTTC
TRBJ1-4 | - | TRBV4-1 | TRBD1 | CASSPGGASNEKLFF | TGCGCCAGCAGCCCAGGGGGCGCGTCTAATGAAAAACTGTTTTTT
TRBJ1-1 | - | TRBV7-2 | TRBD1 | CASSLGTGLAFF | TGTGCCAGCAGCCTGGGGACAGGGTTAGCTTTCTTT
TRBJ2-3 | - | TRBV11-3 | TRBD2 | CASSSQDSGSQYF | TGTGCCAGCAGCTCCCAAGATAGCGGGTCGCAGTATTTT
TRBJ1-5 | - | TRBV19 | TRBD1 | CASGQGAGQPQHF | TGTGCCAGTGGACAGGGGGCTGGTCAGCCCCAGCATTTT
TRBJ1-1 | - | TRBV7-2 | - | CASRPGNRVTEAFF | TGTGCCAGCAGACCAGGGAATCGGGTCACTGAAGCTTTCTTT
TRBJ1-1 | once | TRBV10-1 | - | CASSRGRNTEAFF | TGCGCCAGCAGCAGGGGTCGGAACACTGAAGCTTTCTTT
TRBJ1-5 | - | TRBV6-5 | - | CASSSQNQPQHF | TGTGCCAGCAGTTCCCAGAATCAGCCCCAGCATTTT
TRBJ1-4 | - | TRBV5-8 | - | CASSLVRRSNEKLFF | TGTGCCAGCAGCTTGGTGCGGCGGTCAAATGAAAAACTGTTTTTT
TRBJ1-1 | - | TRBV10-3 | - | CANRGEEGAEAFF | TGTGCCAACAGAGGGGAAGAAGGGGCTGAAGCTTTCTTT
TRBJ1-5 | - | TRBV6-6 | - | CASSPGLGDSNQPQHF | TGTGCCAGCAGCCCGGGGCTAGGGGATAGCAATCAGCCCCAGCATTTT
TRBJ2-1 | - | TRBV19 | - | CASSFRGGVSYNEQFF | TGTGCCAGTAGTTTCCGTGGCGGGGTCTCCTACAATGAGCAGTTCTTC
TRBJ2-3 | - | TRBV4-3 | - | CASSQGHGVTDTQYF | TGCGCCAGCAGCCAAGGACATGGGGTTACAGATACGCAGTATTTT
TRBJ2-7 | - | TRBV5-6 | - | CASSLLKAGPGDSYEQYF | TGTGCCAGCAGCTTGTTGAAGGCAGGGCCAGGGGACTCCTACGAGCAGTACTTC
TRBJ2-1 | - | TRBV6-5 | TRBD2 | CASSWLAGNEQFF | TGTGCCAGCAGTTGGTTAGCGGGTAATGAGCAGTTCTTC
TRBJ1-6 | - | TRBV5-5 | TRBD1 | CASSFEHRGPSSYNSPLHF | TGTGCCAGCAGCTTTGAACACAGGGGGCCCAGCTCCTATAATTCACCCCTCCACTTT
TRBJ2-1 | - | TRBV5-8 | - | CASSLSRGIWVF | TGTGCCAGCAGCTTGTCTCGGGGGATATGGGTCTTC
TRBJ1-4 | - | TRBV13 | - | CASSRLGGGSNEKLFF | TGTGCCAGCAGCCGGCTCGGGGGGGGGTCTAATGAAAAACTGTTTTTT
TRBJ1-2 | - | TRBV7-2 | - | CASSLDGGGFYGYTF | TGTGCCAGCAGCCTGGACGGGGGGGGTTTCTATGGCTACACCTTC
TRBJ1-1 | once | TRBV2 | TRBD1 | CASRGQGSVTEAFF | TGTGCCAGCAGGGGACAGGGGAGTGTCACTGAAGCTTTCTTT
TRBJ1-6 | few | TRBV5-1 | - | CASREGGSYNSPLHF | TGCGCCAGCAGGGAAGGGGGCTCCTATAATTCACCCCTCCACTTT
TRBJ1-5 | - | TRBV19 | TRBD1 | CASSQRDSVSNQPQHF | TGTGCCAGTAGCCAGAGGGACAGCGTTAGCAATCAGCCCCAGCATTTT
TRBJ2-5 | - | TRBV7-9 | - | CASSRSGQETQYF | TGTGCCAGCAGCCGGTCGGGACAAGAGACCCAGTACTTC
TRBJ2-3 | - | TRBV7-8 | - | CASSLESLGPDTQYF | TGTGCCAGCAGCTTGGAATCCCTAGGGCCAGATACGCAGTATTTT
TRBJ1-5 | - | TRBV6-5 | TRBD1 | CASTSHRGGNQPQHF | TGTGCCAGCACCTCGCACAGGGGTGGCAATCAGCCCCAGCATTTT
TRBJ2-1 | - | TRBV7-9 | - | CASSSTQLEQFF | TGTGCCAGCAGCTCCACCCAATTGGAGCAGTTCTTC
TRBJ1-3 | - | TRBV5-1 | - | CASSSMGGKGAGNTIYF | TGCGCCAGCAGCTCCATGGGGGGAAAGGGGGCTGGAAACACCATATATTTT
TRBJ1-5 | - | TRBV7-9 | - | CASSHFTGGSNQPQHF | TGTGCCAGCAGCCACTTCACTGGGGGAAGCAATCAGCCCCAGCATTTT
TRBJ1-1 | - | TRBV6-5 | - | CASSRVINTEAFF | TGTGCCAGCAGTAGGGTGATAAACACTGAAGCTTTCTTT
TRBJ1-2 | - | TRBV4-1 | - | CASSREGTFNYGYTF | TGCGCCAGCAGCCGAGAGGGAACGTTTAACTATGGCTACACCTTC
TRBJ1-1 | - | TRBV2 | TRBD1 | CASSERAGGRGTEAFF | TGTGCCAGCAGTGAAAGGGCAGGGGGCCGGGGCACTGAAGCTTTCTTT
TRBJ2-7 | - | TRBV6-6 | TRBD1 | CACQGTGIYEQYF | TGTGCCTGCCAGGGGACAGGGATCTACGAGCAGTACTTC
TRBJ1-3 | - | TRBV4-3 | - | CASSQPGENTIYF | TGCGCCAGCAGCCAGCCAGGGGAAAACACCATATATTTT
TRBJ2-3 | - | TRBV6-6 | TRBD2 | CASSSQSGGAGDTQYF | TGTGCCAGCAGTTCTCAGAGCGGGGGGGCCGGAGATACGCAGTATTTT
TRBJ2-5 | - | TRBV29-1 | TRBD2 | CSVEPGLASETQYF | TGCAGCGTTGAACCGGGACTAGCTTCAGAGACCCAGTACTTC
TRBJ2-3 | - | TRBV7-2 | TRBD2 | CASRIAGGLTDTQYF | TGTGCCAGCAGGATAGCGGGGGGGCTCACAGATACGCAGTATTTT
TRBJ2-2 | - | TRBV9 | - | CASSDDTGELFF | TGTGCCAGCAGCGATGACACCGGGGAGCTGTTTTTT
TRBJ2-2 | - | TRBV11-1 | TRBD2 | CASSFKRGPGNGELFF | TGTGCCAGCAGCTTCAAGCGGGGGCCTGGTAACGGGGAGCTGTTTTTT